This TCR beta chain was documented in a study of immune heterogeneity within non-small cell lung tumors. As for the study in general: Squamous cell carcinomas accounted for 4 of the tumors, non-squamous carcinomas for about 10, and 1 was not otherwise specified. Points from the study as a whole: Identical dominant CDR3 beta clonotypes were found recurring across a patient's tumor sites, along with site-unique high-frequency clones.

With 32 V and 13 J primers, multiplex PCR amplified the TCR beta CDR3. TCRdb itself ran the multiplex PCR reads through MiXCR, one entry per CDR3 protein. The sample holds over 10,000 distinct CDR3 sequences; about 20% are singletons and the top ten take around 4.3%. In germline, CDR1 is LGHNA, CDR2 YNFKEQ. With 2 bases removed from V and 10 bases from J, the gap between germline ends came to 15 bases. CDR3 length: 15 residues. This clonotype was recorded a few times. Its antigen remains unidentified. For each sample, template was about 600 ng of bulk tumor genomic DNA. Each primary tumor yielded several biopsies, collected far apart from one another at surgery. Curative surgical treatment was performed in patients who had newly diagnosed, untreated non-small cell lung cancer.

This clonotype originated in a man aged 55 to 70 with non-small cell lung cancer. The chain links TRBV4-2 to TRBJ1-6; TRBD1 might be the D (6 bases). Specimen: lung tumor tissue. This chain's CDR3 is CASSQRIGGESPLHF. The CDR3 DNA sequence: TGTGCCAGCAGCCAAAGGATAGGGGGTGAGTCACCCCTCCACTTT.